What follows are 22 T cell receptor beta chains derived from one specimen sequenced in a study of OX40 agonist ivuxolimab in advanced cancers. The method was immunoSEQ multiplex PCR; TCRdb's version includes in-frame clones alone and lacks a portion of them. The sample includes tens of thousands of clones, 70% to 90% of them seen just once. The sample in question was CD4+ or CD8+ T cells sorted from blood, obtained in a trial of the OX40 agonist ivuxolimab. These receptors were obtained from an adult with an advanced solid tumor such as melanoma, head and neck, liver or kidney cancer.

The chain joins TRBV28 to TRBJ2-5; 11 positions agree with TRBD1. Trimming at V came to 6 bases and at J to 5 bases, leaving 11 bases not matched to a gene. Per the germline V gene, CDR1 is MDHEN and CDR2 is SYDVKM. The CDR3 has 16 amino acids. The CDR3 loop is CASRSGQGAWVETQYF. CDR3 nucleotides: TGTGCCAGCAGAAGCGGACAGGGGGCCTGGGTGGAGACCCAGTACTTC.

The J gene is TRBJ1-1, the V gene TRBV19; D is undetermined. Germline lookup yields CDR1 LNHDA and CDR2 SQIVND (reference sequence). This CDR3 is 12 amino acids long. V gave up 9 bases and J gave up 6 bases, with 14 bases separating them. As DNA, the CDR3 is TGTGCCAGAGACCTACAGTACCCTGAAGCTTTCTTT. Its translation is CARDLQYPEAFF.

In its sample, this clone was seen a few times. This chain uses TRBV23-1 with TRBJ2-7; TRBD1 matches 7 bases. TRBV23-1 is an ORF; its function is uncertain. V shed 2 bases, J shed 3 bases, and the junction held 19 bases outside the gene matches. The CDR3 extends over 19 amino acids. The CDR3: CASSQKKGGRQGRRYEQYF. CDR3 nucleotide sequence: TGCGCCAGCAGTCAAAAAAAAGGGGGAAGACAGGGCCGACGCTACGAGCAGTACTTC.

The chain employs TRBV27 and TRBJ1-5, with D unresolved. Trimming pared 3 bases from V and 5 bases from J, leaving 14 bases between. Per the germline V gene, CDR1 is MNHEY and CDR2 is SMNVEV (reference sequence). This CDR3 is 15 amino acids long. The CDR3 sequence is CASSFVGRLDQPQHF. DNA of the CDR3: TGTGCCAGCAGTTTTGTCGGCAGGCTGGATCAGCCCCAGCATTTT.

The rearrangement links TRBV6-5 to TRBJ2-7, with TRBD2 identical over 8 bases. V lost 0 bases, J lost 6 bases, and 7 bases stayed unmatched. Looked up from germline, CDR1 is MNHEY and CDR2 is SVGAGI. This CDR3 region has 15 residues. CDR3 sequence: CASSYSFAGGGEQYF. CDR3 coding DNA: TGTGCCAGCAGTTACTCTTTCGCGGGAGGCGGCGAGCAGTACTTC.

This chain uses TRBV4-2 with TRBJ1-5, with D maybe TRBD1 (6 bases). The CDR3 extends over 17 amino acids. V lost 0 bases, J lost 2 bases, and 14 bases lay in between. Germline V CDR1 and CDR2: LGHNA, YNFKEQ. CDR3: CASSQELGGFGNQPQHF. For the CDR3, the DNA is TGTGCCAGCAGCCAAGAACTAGGGGGGTTCGGCAATCAGCCCCAGCATTTT.

This chain joins TRBV27 and TRBJ1-2; TRBD1 is a possible D gene (5 bases). CDR3 length: 14 residues. V was pared by 0 bases and J by 6 bases, with 11 bases between. Germline values: CDR1 MNHEY, CDR2 SMNVEV (reference sequence). In nucleotides, the CDR3 is TGTGCCAGCAGTTTATCGCCGGCACAGGATGGCTACACCTTC. It yields the protein CASSLSPAQDGYTF.

V and J are TRBV11-3 and TRBJ2-1; D is unclear. V was pared by 4 bases and J by 7 bases, with 14 bases between. The germline gives CDR1 SGHNT, CDR2 YENEEA. This CDR3 has 14 residues. The CDR3 bases are TGTGCCAGCAGCTCTACCGCCGGCCCTAATGAGCAGTTCTTC. This encodes CASSSTAGPNEQFF.

This rearrangement joins TRBV10-3 to TRBJ2-1; 8 bases are shared with TRBD2. The V segment lost 6 bases and the J segment 3 bases; nucleotides outside the gene matches: 7. Germline V gene lookup returns CDR1 ENHRY and CDR2 SYGVKD. The CDR3 sequence is 15 residues long. The CDR3 sequence is CAISNGGALYNEQFF. CDR3 bases: TGTGCCATCAGCAACGGGGGGGCCCTCTACAATGAGCAGTTCTTC.

The J gene is TRBJ2-5, the V gene TRBV5-6; TRBD1 aligns across 9 bases. CDR1 and CDR2 (germline): SGHDT, YYEEEE. Trimming removed 5 bases from V and 0 bases from J; junction bases left unmatched: 8. This CDR3 spans 16 amino acids. The CDR3 sequence: CASSPDRGANQETQYF. CDR3 sequence (DNA): TGTGCCAGCAGTCCCGACAGGGGGGCAAACCAAGAGACCCAGTACTTC.

V is TRBV7-9 and J is TRBJ1-1; no firm D call. The CDR3 is 12 residues long. The germline V and J ends were trimmed by 4 bases and 7 bases, with 10 bases remaining between them. Germline values: CDR1 SEHNR, CDR2 FQNEAQ (reference sequence). CDR3 bases: TGTGCCAGCAGCTCCGGACCGATTGAAGCTTTCTTT. Translated: CASSSGPIEAFF.

This clone has just one count. The chain is built from TRBV5-4 and TRBJ1-5; D not resolved. Germline loops: CDR1 SGHNT, CDR2 YYREEE (reference sequence). This CDR3 has 14 residues. V lost 2 bases to trimming and J lost 4 bases, with 10 bases between them. The CDR3: CASSFWGGNQPQHF. DNA for the CDR3: TGTGCCAGCAGCTTCTGGGGTGGTAATCAGCCCCAGCATTTT.

This chain uses TRBV15 with TRBJ1-5; possible D gene TRBD1, 6 bases. The CDR3 has 14 amino acids. In germline, CDR1 is LNHNV, CDR2 YYDKDF (reference sequence). The V end was cut by 5 bases, the J end by 1 base, with 9 bases between. The CDR3 here is CATSGTGSNQPQHF. CDR3 DNA: TGTGCCACCAGCGGAACAGGGAGCAATCAGCCCCAGCATTTT.

The V call is TRBV9, the J call TRBJ2-5, with D possibly TRBD1 on 5 matching bases. V was cut by 3 bases and J by 7 bases, with 19 bases left in between. The CDR3 length is 15 residues. Per the germline V gene, CDR1 is SGDLS and CDR2 is YYNGEE. The CDR3 region is CASSAAGSQTGTQYF. Here the CDR3 DNA reads TGTGCCAGCAGCGCCGCCGGCTCACAAACAGGGACCCAGTACTTC. The entire variable domain, with the rest obtained from reference TRBV9 and TRBJ2-5, is as follows: DSGVTQTPKHLITATGQRVTLRCSPRSGDLSVYWYQQSLDQGLQFLIQYYNGEERAKGNILERFSAQQFPDLHSELNLSSLELGDSALYFCASSAAGSQTGTQYFGPGTRLLVL.

This clone was observed once. V usage is TRBV5-8 and J usage is TRBJ2-7; perhaps TRBD1 as D (6 bases). This CDR3 is 15 amino acids long. Germline V gene lookup returns CDR1 SGHTS and CDR2 YDEGEE. With 0 bases removed from V and 0 bases from J, the gap between germline ends came to 10 bases. The CDR3 DNA follows: TGTGCCAGCAGCTTGGTAGGCAGGGGCTCCTACGAGCAGTACTTC. It translates to CASSLVGRGSYEQYF.

The V and J genes are TRBV27 and TRBJ2-7; possibly TRBD1 or TRBD2 for D (6 bases each). V was cut by 2 bases and J by 0 bases, with 11 bases left in between. The CDR3 totals 15 residues. Germline CDR1 reads MNHEY; CDR2 reads SMNVEV (reference sequence). CDR3 sequence: CASSLRGAPSYEQYF. In DNA, the CDR3 is TGTGCCAGCAGTTTAAGGGGGGCACCCTCCTACGAGCAGTACTTC.

This rearrangement joins TRBV14 to TRBJ1-1; D call uncertain. Germline assignment: CDR1 SGHDN and CDR2 FVKESK. Trimming cost V 0 bases and J 2 bases, with 4 bases left between them. The CDR3 has 13 amino acids. The CDR3 is CASSQELNTEAFF. The CDR3 DNA sequence: TGTGCCAGCAGCCAAGAGCTTAACACTGAAGCTTTCTTT.

The gene calls are TRBV30 and TRBJ2-3, with 9 bases matching TRBD1. The CDR3 has 14 residues. V dropped 2 bases and J dropped 6; count of bases not matched to a gene: 6. Germline V gives CDR1 GTSNPN, CDR2 SVGIG (reference sequence). CDR3 sequence: CAWSRDREVDTQYF. Here the CDR3 DNA reads TGTGCCTGGAGTAGGGACAGGGAAGTGGATACGCAGTATTTT. Supplemented by reference TRBV30 and TRBJ2-3, the full variable domain reads SQTIHQWPATLVQPVGSPLSLECTVEGTSNPNLYWYRQAAGRGLQLLFYSVGIGQISSEVPQNLSASRPQDRQFILSSKKLLLSDSGFYLCAWSRDREVDTQYFGPGTRLTVL.

This clone was seen a single time. The chain uses TRBV4-1 and TRBJ1-4; D is perhaps TRBD1 (5 bases). The germline gives CDR1 MGHRA, CDR2 YSYEKL. The CDR3 is 15 amino acids. The ends were cut back, 4 bases at V and 3 bases at J, with 12 bases in the middle. Written as DNA, the CDR3 is TGCGCCAGCAGCCTCACCACAGGCCCTAATGAAAAACTGTTTTTT. Its translation: CASSLTTGPNEKLFF.

The rearrangement links TRBV25-1 to TRBJ2-7; weak D call: TRBD2 (6 bases). Trimming pared 3 bases from V and 2 bases from J, leaving 20 bases between. The CDR3 is 17 amino acids. Germline CDR1 is MGHDK and CDR2 is SYGVNS. CDR3 sequence: CASSEAPFGTPPYEQYF. In DNA form, the CDR3 reads TGTGCCAGCAGTGAGGCCCCGTTCGGGACTCCGCCCTACGAGCAGTACTTC.

This chain connects TRBV7-2 to TRBJ2-7, with a tentative D call TRBD1 (5 bases). This CDR3 has 14 amino acids. V dropped 1 base and J dropped 0 bases, with 7 bases sitting between them. Germline loops: CDR1 SGHTA, CDR2 FQGNSA. As DNA, the CDR3 is TGTGCCAGCAGCTTAGAGGGGTTCTCCTACGAGCAGTACTTC. Protein: CASSLEGFSYEQYF.

The rearrangement joins TRBV9 to TRBJ2-3; perhaps D is TRBD1 or TRBD2 (5 bases each). CDR1 and CDR2 from the germline V gene are SGDLS and YYNGEE. The CDR3 is 14 amino acids. Between the trimmed V and J ends, which lost 1 base and 2 bases, there was a span of 8 bases. The CDR3 region is CASSVRDLTDTQYF. As DNA, the CDR3 is TGTGCCAGCAGCGTACGGGACCTCACAGATACGCAGTATTTT.